A single T cell receptor beta chain is shown here with its context. Its antigen is still unknown. These data originate in a study of T cell responses to AZD1222 COVID-19 vaccine. Germline CDR1 SGHTA, CDR2 FQGNSA. V was clipped by 1 base and J by 2 bases, with 3 bases between them. This CDR3 has 12 residues. The data were produced by immunoSEQ multiplex PCR, yet TCRdb's version contains in-frame clones alone and is incomplete. This repertoire shows 130,000 or so clones, around 89% found once; its top ten account for 9.5%. Findings and caveats of the study: Unmutated variant regions are reportedly the target of nearly half of TCRs that are spike-specific. With dominance at 160-218 and 743-854, vaccine-associated CD4 TCRs spanned spike.

This sequence joins TRBV7-2 and TRBJ2-7; D gene unclear. The specimen was peripheral blood, collected 28 days after the second AZD1222 dose. The clonotype was recovered from an adult who received the AZD1222 COVID-19 vaccine. The DNA of the CDR3 is TGTGCCAGCAGCTTAGACACCTACGAGCAGTACTTC. This translates into CASSLDTYEQYF.